These 5 T cell receptor beta chains originate from one sample sequenced in a study of blood T cell repertoires in COVID-19. TCRdb's copy holds only in-frame clones and misses some; the assay was immunoSEQ multiplex PCR. The table includes a few hundred thousand clones, around 87% detected once. Input material: peripheral blood. These receptors all stem from a man in his sixties with acute or convalescent COVID-19.

The chain joins TRBV5-1 to TRBJ2-1, with TRBD2 matching 10 bases. The trim removed 2 bases at V and 1 base at J, leaving 6 bases unmatched. CDR1 and CDR2 (germline): SGHRS, YFSETQ. There are 17 residues in the CDR3. CDR3 in DNA: TGCGCCAGCAGCTTAGCCAGCGGGGGGGAGTCCTACAATGAGCAGTTCTTC. It yields the protein CASSLASGGESYNEQFF.

This chain uses TRBV27 with TRBJ2-5; 9 positions agree with TRBD1. Germline lookup yields CDR1 MNHEY and CDR2 SMNVEV (reference sequence). V trimming: 3 bases; J trimming: 4 bases; junction bases outside the gene matches: 9. This CDR3 has 16 residues. The CDR3 spells CASSFRGTGRGETQYF. CDR3 DNA sequence: TGTGCCAGCAGTTTTCGAGGGACAGGGAGAGGAGAGACCCAGTACTTC.

The rearrangement uses TRBV28 and TRBJ1-1, with D possibly being TRBD1 (6 bases). This CDR3 comprises 15 residues. V lost 6 bases and J lost 0, with 14 bases in between. Germline V gene data show CDR1 as MDHEN and CDR2 as SYDVKM. The CDR3 protein is CASRKQGGVNTEAFF. As DNA, the CDR3 is TGTGCCAGCAGGAAACAGGGCGGCGTGAACACTGAAGCTTTCTTT. Full variable domain (remainder filled in from reference TRBV28 and TRBJ1-1): DVKVTQSSRYLVKRTGEKVFLECVQDMDHENMFWYRQDPGLGLRLIYFSYDVKMKEKGDIPEGYSVSREKKERFSLILESASTNQTSMYLCASRKQGGVNTEAFFGQGTRLTVV.

The chain has TRBV5-6 and TRBJ1-2; TRBD1 aligns across 7 bases. This CDR3 is built from 14 residues. The germline V gene encodes CDR1 SGHDT and CDR2 YYEEEE. V shed 0 bases and J 2 bases; nucleotides not matched to a gene: 1. This CDR3 reads CASSLGQGNYGYTF. Written as DNA, the CDR3 is TGTGCCAGCAGCTTGGGACAGGGAAACTATGGCTACACCTTC.

This chain joins TRBV12-3 or TRBV12-4 and TRBJ1-2; 8 bases align to TRBD1. With 7 bases clipped from V and 5 bases from J, the junction kept 6 bases outside the gene matches. CDR3 length equals 13 residues. The CDR3 sequence is CASTLDRVYGYTF. The DNA for the CDR3 is TGTGCCAGCACCTTGGACAGGGTGTATGGCTACACCTTC.